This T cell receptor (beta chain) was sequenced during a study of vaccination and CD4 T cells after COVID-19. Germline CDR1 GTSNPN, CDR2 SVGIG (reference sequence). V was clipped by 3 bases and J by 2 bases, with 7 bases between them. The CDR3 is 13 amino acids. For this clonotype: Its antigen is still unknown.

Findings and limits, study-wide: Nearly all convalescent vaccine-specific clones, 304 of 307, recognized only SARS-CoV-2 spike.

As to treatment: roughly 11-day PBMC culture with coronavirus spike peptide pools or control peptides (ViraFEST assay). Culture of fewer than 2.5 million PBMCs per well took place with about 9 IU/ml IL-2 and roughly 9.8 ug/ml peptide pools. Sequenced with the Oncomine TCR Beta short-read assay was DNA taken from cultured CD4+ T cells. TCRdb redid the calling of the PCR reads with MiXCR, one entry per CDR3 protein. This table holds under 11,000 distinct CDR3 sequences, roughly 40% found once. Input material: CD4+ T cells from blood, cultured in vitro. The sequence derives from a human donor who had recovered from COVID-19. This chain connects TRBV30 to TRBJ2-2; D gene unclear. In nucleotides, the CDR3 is TGTGCCTGGAGGGCTATAAACACCGGGGAGCTGTTTTTT. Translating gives CAWRAINTGELFF. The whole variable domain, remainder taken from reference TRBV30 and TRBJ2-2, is SQTIHQWPATLVQPVGSPLSLECTVEGTSNPNLYWYRQAAGRGLQLLFYSVGIGQISSEVPQNLSASRPQDRQFILSSKKLLLSDSGFYLCAWRAINTGELFFGEGSRLTVL.